This note documents a single T cell receptor beta chain sequence. This record comes from a study of blood T cell repertoires in COVID-19. Study-level information: The study drew acute and convalescent COVID-19 samples from the United States, Italy and Spain.

How the authors handled the data: The assay estimated nucleated cells by amplifying reference gene primers. TCRdb's table, derived via immunoSEQ multiplex PCR, lists solely in-frame clones and lacks some. The V and J calls and clone size are taken from that table; D and trimming were inferred from the DNA. The repertoire consists of fewer than 25,000 clones, with more than 80% occurring once and the leading ten covering 4% to 5%. This TCR came from a human donor in a cohort sampled during active COVID-19. The sample consisted of peripheral blood.

The CDR3 DNA is TGTGCCAGCAGCAGACTAGCCTTCGATACGCAGTATTTT. Translation gives CASSRLAFDTQYF. This sequence joins TRBV9 and TRBJ2-3; the match to TRBD2 covers 7 bases. This CDR3 is built from 13 residues. V lost 4 bases, J lost 6 bases, and 5 bases stayed unmatched. Germline CDR1 is SGDLS and CDR2 is YYNGEE.